Only a few counts were recorded for the clone carrying this TCR beta chain. Its antigen is currently unknown. The sample originates from a study of T cell responses to AZD1222 COVID-19 vaccine. Study conclusions and caveats: No repertoire was sampled before or during the peak T cell response, only after it. Donors were largely white British and mainly female; clonal diversity was possibly underestimated. Rises in breadth and depth of Spike-specific TCRs came after two AZD1222 doses. The study reported that nearly half of spike-specific TCRs target unmutated variant regions.

Using immunoSEQ multiplex PCR, the repertoire was profiled, and TCRdb retains in-frame clones only, with some absent. The sample contains some 170,000 clones, more than 90% of which appear only once. The CDR3 runs to 14 residues. The germline gives CDR1 LGHDT, CDR2 YNNKEL (reference sequence). Between the trimmed V and J ends, which lost 5 bases and 7 bases, there was a span of 12 bases. This receptor was taken from an adult in good health. This sample comprised peripheral blood, obtained on day 0 of AZD1222 vaccination. J is TRBJ1-6 and V is TRBV3-1 (or the pseudogene TRBV3-2), with TRBD1 as a possible D gene (6 bases). As DNA, the CDR3 is TGTGCCAGCAGCGATACAGGGTCCAATTCACCCCTCCACTTT. The encoded protein is CASSDTGSNSPLHF.